This TCR beta chain came from a study of blood T cell repertoires in COVID-19. The table came from immunoSEQ multiplex PCR; TCRdb's copy has only in-frame clones and leaves some out. Of under 150,000 clones in the sample, almost 90% are singletons; the top ten hold about 11%. With 6 bases removed from V and 5 bases from J, the gap between germline ends came to 14 bases. The CDR3 sequence is 14 residues long. Germline loops: CDR1 SGHTA, CDR2 FQGNSA. The clonotype originates from a man aged 50 or older with active or convalescent COVID-19. Sequenced input: peripheral blood. The chain employs TRBV7-2 and TRBJ1-5; D ambiguous. The CDR3 here is CASSPDDRYQPQHF. DNA of the CDR3: TGTGCCAGCAGTCCAGATGATCGTTATCAGCCCCAGCATTTT.